The entry below gives a single TCR beta chain sequence along with its context. Donors had no recently reported acute infections or vaccinations and were HIV-negative. This sample was taken from a study of shared clonotypes between healthy human individuals. The repertoire was sequenced with immunoSEQ multiplex PCR; TCRdb's copy has only in-frame clones and lacks some. The sample records hundreds of thousands of clones, about 76% being singletons. The CDR3 covers 14 residues. Per germline, CDR1 GTSNPN and CDR2 SVGIG (reference sequence). The genes are TRBV30 and TRBJ2-5; TRBD2 matches 9 bases. Judging by the DNA end, TRBJ2-7 fits better; the J call may be wrong. The source material was PBMCs. The clonotype comes from a woman between 40 and 50 years old in good health. Some clones in this sample may be carry-over from other donors' samples. This CDR3 reads CAWSRGRADDEQYF. The CDR3 bases are TGTGCCTGGAGTCGCGGGAGGGCCGACGACGAGCAGTACTTC.